This T cell receptor beta chain was sequenced in a study of blood T cell repertoires in COVID-19. Study overall: Specimens from acute and convalescent COVID-19 originated in the United States, Italy and Spain. Sample material is recorded as cDNA or gDNA derived from T cells, B-cell-depleted T cells, or PBMCs.

This CDR3 region has 16 residues. In germline, CDR1 is LGHNA, CDR2 YSLEER. V lost 1 base to trimming and J lost 1 base; unmatched junction nucleotides: 5. Per the study methods: It was from reference gene primer amplification that nucleated cell counts were estimated. Measured with immunoSEQ multiplex PCR; TCRdb has only the in-frame clones, and not every one. V, J and clone size derive from that table, while D and trimming were established from the DNA sequence. The data show 150,000 or so clones, with 75% to 90% seen just once and roughly 4% held by the top ten. The clonotype was recovered from a woman aged 40 to 50 who had been exposed to COVID-19. This sequence joins TRBV4-3 and TRBJ1-2, with TRBD1 matching 8 bases. Sequenced: PBMCs or T cells enriched from blood (not recorded which). The CDR3 is CASSQGTGQGNYGYTF. The CDR3 DNA is TGCGCCAGCAGCCAAGGGACTGGACAGGGTAACTATGGCTACACCTTC.